The clone carrying this T cell receptor beta chain was counted between two and nine times. Its antigen remains unidentified. The data belong to a study of response to subunit inactivated influenza vaccine. TCRdb re-derived calls from the RT-PCR reads in MiXCR, one entry per CDR3 protein. The profile shows approximately 700,000 distinct CDR3 sequences, about 15% of them singletons. Germline V gene sequence: CDR1 MGHRA, CDR2 YSYEKL. The CDR3 covers 17 residues. Trimming cost V 0 bases and J 0 bases, with 13 bases left between them. Study outcomes and limitations: Each seasonal flu vaccination may recruit only limited new T cells, authors suggested.

This material consisted of PBMCs from blood, taken 14 to 15 days before vaccination. This TCR was sampled from a man aged 45 to 65 who received an inactivated influenza vaccine. The genes are TRBV4-1 and TRBJ2-3; D may match TRBD1 or TRBD2 (5 bases each). In DNA form, the CDR3 reads TGCGCCAGCAGCCAAGATCCCGGGGCCCGGAGCACAGATACGCAGTATTTT. As protein: CASSQDPGARSTDTQYF.